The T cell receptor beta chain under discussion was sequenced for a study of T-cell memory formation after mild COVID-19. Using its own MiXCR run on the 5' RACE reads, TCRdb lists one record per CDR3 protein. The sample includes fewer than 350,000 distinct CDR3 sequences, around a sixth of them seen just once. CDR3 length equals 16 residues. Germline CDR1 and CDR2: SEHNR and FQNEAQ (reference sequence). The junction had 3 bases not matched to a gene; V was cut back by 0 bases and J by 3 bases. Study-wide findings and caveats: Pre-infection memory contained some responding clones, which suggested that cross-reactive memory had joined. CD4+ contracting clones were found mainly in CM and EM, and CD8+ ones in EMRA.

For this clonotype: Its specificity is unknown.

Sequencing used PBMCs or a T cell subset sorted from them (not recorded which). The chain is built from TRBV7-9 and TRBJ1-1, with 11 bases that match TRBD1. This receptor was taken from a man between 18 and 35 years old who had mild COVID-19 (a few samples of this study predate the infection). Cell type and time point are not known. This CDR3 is CASSLAGQGADTEAFF. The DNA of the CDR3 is TGTGCCAGCAGCTTAGCCGGACAGGGGGCAGACACTGAAGCTTTCTTT.